Following are 15 T cell receptor beta chains from one sample sequenced in a study of T cell responses to AZD1222 COVID-19 vaccine. This table comes from immunoSEQ multiplex PCR, and its TCRdb copy is limited to in-frame clones, with some not included. The data contain over 120,000 clones, 80% to 95% of them singletons. The material was peripheral blood, obtained on day 0 of AZD1222 vaccination. Every receptor here comes from an adult in good health.

The rearrangement uses TRBV27 and TRBJ2-7, with no clear D. Germline V lookup: CDR1 MNHEY, CDR2 SMNVEV (reference sequence). This CDR3 comprises 14 residues. V dropped 5 bases and J dropped 4 bases, with 15 bases sitting between them. This CDR3 reads CASSQVSGRYEQYF. CDR3 in DNA: TGTGCCAGCAGTCAAGTTAGTGGACGGTACGAGCAGTACTTC.

The genes are TRBV11-2 and TRBJ2-3; TRBD2 matches 7 bases. V dropped 6 bases and J dropped 4; count of bases not matched to a gene: 10. The germline gives CDR1 SGHAT, CDR2 FQNNGV. The CDR3 is 15 amino acids. This CDR3 reads CASRSPGGRADTQYF. DNA for the CDR3: TGTGCCAGCAGGTCCCCCGGCGGGAGAGCAGATACGCAGTATTTT.

As regards this clone: The sample carries other DNA sequences with the same CDR3. CDR3 coding DNA: TGTGCCAGCAGTCTCGGGACTAGTTCATATGAGCAGTACTTC. Protein: CASSLGTSSYEQYF. The chain carries TRBV27 and TRBJ2-7; 8 nucleotides align to TRBD2. Germline CDR1 and CDR2: MNHEY and SMNVEV (reference sequence). CDR3 length: 14 amino acids. The junction had 10 bases not matched to a gene; V was cut back by 5 bases and J by 7 bases.

The genes are TRBV2 and TRBJ2-1; D tentatively reads TRBD1 or TRBD2 (7 bases each). This CDR3 has 22 amino acids. Germline V gene sequence: CDR1 SNHLY, CDR2 FYNNEI. Trimming removed 3 bases from V and 7 bases from J, with 37 bases in between. The CDR3 DNA reads TGTGCCAGCAGTGACCGCCTGGCGATCCGACAGGGAGGCGGGAGTGTGGCTAATGAGCAGTTCTTC. Protein sequence: CASSDRLAIRQGGGSVANEQFF.

The CDR3 loop reads CASSLDRDTQYF. As DNA, the CDR3 is TGTGCCAGCAGCTTAGACAGGGATACGCAGTATTTT. The chain combines TRBV7-2 with TRBJ2-3; D is possibly TRBD1 (5 bases). The V and J ends lost 1 base and 6 bases respectively, with 5 bases between them. There are 12 residues in the CDR3. Germline CDR1 SGHTA, CDR2 FQGNSA.

The chain is built from TRBV27 and TRBJ1-5, with D possibly being TRBD1 (5 bases). The germline V and J ends were trimmed by 4 bases and 2 bases, with 18 bases remaining between them. Looked up from germline, CDR1 is MNHEY and CDR2 is SMNVEV (reference sequence). The CDR3 extends over 17 amino acids. CDR3 amino acids: CASSSQPTARGNQPQHF. The DNA of the CDR3 is TGTGCCAGCAGTTCTCAACCGACAGCTAGGGGCAATCAGCCCCAGCATTTT.

This sequence joins TRBV5-3 and TRBJ2-5; D unclear. TRBV5-3 is an ORF; its function is uncertain. The CDR3 is 17 amino acids. Trimming pared 4 bases from V and 5 bases from J, leaving 24 bases between. CDR3 DNA sequence: TGTGCCAGAAGCCACCCGCCTGAAGACGTCTCAAGGGAGACCCAGTACTTC. It yields the protein CARSHPPEDVSRETQYF.

CDR3: CASSLGQGNNEQFF. DNA for the CDR3: TGTGCCAGCAGCCTAGGACAGGGGAACAATGAGCAGTTCTTC. V and J are TRBV5-8 and TRBJ2-1; 9 positions agree with TRBD1. CDR3 size: 14 residues. The junction had 4 bases not matched to a gene; V was cut back by 4 bases and J by 5 bases. CDR1 and CDR2 from the germline V gene are SGHTS and YDEGEE.

This rearrangement joins TRBV5-6 to TRBJ2-5, with D perhaps matching TRBD2 (6 bases). Germline V gene sequence: CDR1 SGHDT, CDR2 YYEEEE. This CDR3 contains 14 residues. The V and J ends lost 3 bases and 5 bases respectively, with 14 bases between them. CDR3 nucleotides: TGTGCCAGCAGCTCCCTCGGGGGTGGGGAGACCCAGTACTTC. Amino acid sequence: CASSSLGGGETQYF. The full variable domain, rest sourced from reference TRBV5-6 and TRBJ2-5, is DAGVTQSPTHLIKTRGQQVTLRCSPKSGHDTVSWYQQALGQGPQFIFQYYEEEERQRGNFPDRFSGHQFPNYSSELNVNALLLGDSALYLCASSSLGGGETQYFGPGTRLLVL.

This chain joins TRBV9 and TRBJ1-5; 8 nucleotides line up with TRBD1. Germline-derived CDR1 and CDR2 are SGDLS and YYNGEE. This CDR3 is built from 14 residues. Germline trimming cut 0 bases from V and 4 bases from J; bases unmatched to any gene: 0. The CDR3 loop reads CASSVGTGNQPQHF. The CDR3 coding sequence is TGTGCCAGCAGCGTAGGGACAGGGAATCAGCCCCAGCATTTT.

The CDR3 spells CATSGSRYGYTF. The CDR3, as DNA: TGTGCCACCTCGGGGAGTCGCTATGGCTACACCTTC. V is TRBV12-3 or TRBV12-4 and J is TRBJ1-2; no firm D call. V dropped 10 bases and J dropped 4 bases, with 13 bases sitting between them. CDR3 length equals 12 residues.

The V gene is TRBV3-1 (or the pseudogene TRBV3-2), the J gene TRBJ2-1; 10 bases agree with TRBD2. With V trimmed by 5 bases and J by 4 bases, 8 bases remained unmatched. CDR3 length equals 16 residues. Germline CDR1 LGHDT, CDR2 YNNKEL (reference sequence). In nucleotides, the CDR3 is TGTGCCAGCAGCAAAGGACTAGCGGAGGGTTACAATGAGCAGTTCTTC. Translation: CASSKGLAEGYNEQFF.

V usage is TRBV19 and J usage is TRBJ1-2, with TRBD1 as a possible D gene (5 bases). CDR1 LNHDA and CDR2 SQIVND come from the germline V gene (reference sequence). V lost 7 bases and J 8 bases, leaving 14 bases between the germline ends. The CDR3 runs to 12 residues. The CDR3: CASNPPGFGYTF. CDR3 sequence (DNA): TGTGCCAGTAACCCCCCAGGGTTCGGCTACACCTTC.

In DNA form, the CDR3 reads TGTGCCAGTGAGGGGGACTGGAACTATGGCTACACCTTC. Amino acid sequence: CASEGDWNYGYTF. V usage is TRBV19 and J usage is TRBJ1-2, with D possibly matching TRBD1 (6 bases). The germline gives CDR1 LNHDA, CDR2 SQIVND (reference sequence). Trimming cost V 8 bases and J 2 bases, with 12 bases left between them. There are 13 residues in the CDR3. Full variable domain (outside the CDR3, taken from reference TRBV19 and TRBJ1-2): DGGITQSPKYLFRKEGQNVTLSCEQNLNHDAMYWYRQDPGQGLRLIYYSQIVNDFQKGDIAEGYSVSREKKESFPLTVTSAQKNPTAFYLCASEGDWNYGYTFGSGTRLTVV.

The chain has TRBV18 and TRBJ2-5; tentatively, D is TRBD1 (7 bases). The CDR3 totals 15 residues. Trimming took off 0 bases at V and 5 bases at J, with 13 bases between the two ends. Germline V gene lookup returns CDR1 KGHSH and CDR2 LQKENI. Written as DNA, the CDR3 is TGTGCCAGCTCACCACCTATGGCAGGGGGGGAGACCCAGTACTTC. Amino acid sequence: CASSPPMAGGETQYF.